What follows is one T cell receptor (beta chain) and its context. Both a constant-region primer and a V-primer adapter served to amplify TCRs across roughly 20 PCR cycles. Through in vitro transcription, the mRNA that had been isolated was amplified. One entry per CDR3 protein results from TCRdb running MiXCR on the reads. The data hold some 53,000 distinct CDR3 sequences, with approximately 31% observed a single time. Stated time point: after trial treatment. The sample's treatment: LDRT plus nivolumab, ipilimumab, low-dose cyclophosphamide and aspirin (RACIN trial). The sample belongs to a study of low-dose radiotherapy and immunotherapy resistance in tumors. With V trimmed by 6 bases and J by 1 base, 9 bases remained unmatched. Germline lookup yields CDR1 SNHLY and CDR2 FYNNEI. The CDR3 sequence is 17 residues long.

The starting material was PBMCs, obtained after low-dose radiotherapy plus immunotherapy. This chain connects TRBV2 to TRBJ2-5; 12 bases match TRBD2. The receptor comes from a male donor with rectosigmoid adenocarcinoma. The CDR3 loop reads CASRALTSGGFQETQYF. The CDR3 DNA follows: TGTGCCAGCAGGGCTCTAACTAGCGGGGGGTTCCAAGAGACCCAGTACTTC.